Following are 18 T cell receptor beta chains from one sample sequenced in a study of T cell responses to AZD1222 COVID-19 vaccine. The assay was immunoSEQ multiplex PCR, and TCRdb's table has in-frame clones only and misses some. The sample carries roughly 120,000 clones, around 88% recorded once. The starting material was peripheral blood, obtained on day 0 of AZD1222 vaccination. The receptors come from an adult in good health.

The J gene is TRBJ2-7, the V gene TRBV6-5; a possible D gene is TRBD2 (5 bases). The CDR3 runs to 13 residues. V was shortened by 6 bases and J by 7 bases, with 16 bases between the two germline ends. The V gene's germline CDR1 is MNHEY and CDR2 SVGAGI. The CDR3 reads CASSSDGLREQYF. The CDR3 DNA reads TGTGCCAGCAGCTCAGACGGACTGAGGGAGCAGTACTTC.

This chain joins TRBV7-6 and TRBJ2-2, with no clear D. The V end lost 1 base, the J end lost 4 bases, and 13 bases lay between the germline ends. Germline V gene lookup returns CDR1 SGHVS and CDR2 FNYEAQ. This CDR3 contains 16 residues. The CDR3 loop reads CASSLDGKMSTGELFF. The CDR3 DNA reads as TGTGCCAGCAGCTTAGATGGGAAAATGAGCACCGGGGAGCTGTTTTTT.

The V gene is TRBV2, the J gene TRBJ1-1; 7 bases line up with TRBD1. The CDR3 is 15 residues long. V shed 5 bases and J 1 base; nucleotides not matched to a gene: 7. CDR1 is SNHLY and CDR2 is FYNNEI in the germline V gene. This CDR3 reads CASSSRQGPNTEAFF. CDR3 bases: TGTGCCAGCAGTTCAAGACAGGGCCCGAACACTGAAGCTTTCTTT.

This clone was observed once. The V and J genes are TRBV5-4 and TRBJ1-1, with unresolved D. Germline V lookup: CDR1 SGHNT, CDR2 YYREEE (reference sequence). The CDR3 totals 15 residues. With 1 base removed from V and 1 base from J, the gap between germline ends came to 11 bases. The CDR3 loop reads CASSLRQVRNTEAFF. DNA for the CDR3: TGTGCCAGCAGCTTGCGGCAGGTTAGGAACACTGAAGCTTTCTTT.

J is TRBJ2-1 and V is TRBV29-1; 14 nucleotides agree with TRBD2. V trimming: 6 bases; J trimming: 8 bases; junction bases outside the gene matches: 9. CDR3 length: 15 residues. CDR1 is SQVTM and CDR2 is ANQGSEA in the germline V gene. CDR3: CSVGKGTSGSDEQFF. The CDR3 region has the DNA TGCAGCGTGGGCAAAGGGACTAGCGGGAGTGATGAGCAGTTCTTC.

This sequence joins TRBV4-3 and TRBJ2-3; D is ambiguous. Per germline, CDR1 LGHNA and CDR2 YSLEER. The CDR3 is 17 residues long. With 3 bases removed from V and 4 bases from J, the gap between germline ends came to 20 bases. The CDR3: CASSHLRGASTADTQYF. The CDR3 DNA follows: TGCGCCAGCAGCCACCTTAGAGGAGCCTCAACCGCAGATACGCAGTATTTT.

The V call is TRBV24-1, the J call TRBJ1-2; 7 bases are shared with TRBD1. V gave up 5 bases and J gave up 7 bases; unmatched junction bases: 9. The CDR3 has 14 amino acids. CDR1 KGHDR and CDR2 SFDVKD come from the germline V gene. The CDR3 DNA follows: TGTGCCACCAGTGCCGAGACAGGGTTTGGTGGCTACACCTTC. Translation: CATSAETGFGGYTF.

The genes are TRBV19 and TRBJ2-7; the D is unclear. The CDR3 sequence is 14 residues long. V lost 4 bases, J lost 0 bases, and 10 bases lay in between. The V gene's germline CDR1 is LNHDA and CDR2 SQIVND (reference sequence). The CDR3 protein is CASSRQTSSYEQYF. The CDR3, as DNA: TGTGCCAGTAGTAGGCAGACCAGCTCCTACGAGCAGTACTTC.

The rearrangement uses TRBV11-2 and TRBJ2-3; 7 bases are shared with TRBD2. V lost 4 bases to trimming and J lost 1 base; unmatched junction nucleotides: 5. The CDR3 runs 15 residues. CDR1 is SGHAT, CDR2 FQNNGV, per germline. The CDR3 bases are TGTGCCAGCAGCTCGCTAGCGGCGCGCACAGATACGCAGTATTTT. Translated, it gives CASSSLAARTDTQYF.

This clone appeared a single time. V is TRBV29-1 and J is TRBJ2-7; TRBD1 matches 7 bases. The germline gives CDR1 SQVTM, CDR2 ANQGSEA. The ends lost 4 bases at V and 2 bases at J; junction bases unmatched: 17. This CDR3 has 17 residues. CDR3 sequence (DNA): TGCAGCGTTGGGAGAGTAGTTACAGGGGAGAGGGCCTACGAGCAGTACTTC. Protein product: CSVGRVVTGERAYEQYF.

This chain connects TRBV5-1 to TRBJ2-5, with TRBD1 matching 8 bases. The V gene's germline CDR1 is SGHRS and CDR2 YFSETQ. The CDR3 covers 15 residues. Trimming cost V 4 bases and J 4 bases; bases outside gene matches: 9. The CDR3 region has the DNA TGCGCCAGCAGCCCCCAGACAGGGGTTGTAGAGACCCAGTACTTC. It is translated as CASSPQTGVVETQYF.

The rearrangement joins TRBV7-8 to TRBJ2-3, with 8 bases that match TRBD2. With 5 bases clipped from V and 0 bases from J, the junction kept 13 bases outside the gene matches. CDR3 length: 18 amino acids. Germline loops: CDR1 SGHVS, CDR2 FQNEAQ. As DNA, the CDR3 is TGTGCCAGCAGCGTCGGGAGGGCCAATCCGAGAAGCACAGATACGCAGTATTTT. Amino acids: CASSVGRANPRSTDTQYF.

The V and J genes are TRBV19 and TRBJ1-2; a weak D match, TRBD1 (5 bases). CDR3 length equals 16 residues. Germline lookup yields CDR1 LNHDA and CDR2 SQIVND (reference sequence). Trimming pared 5 bases from V and 0 bases from J, leaving 16 bases between. CDR3 in amino acids: CASSSDPGPSNYGYTF. In DNA form, the CDR3 reads TGTGCCAGTAGTTCAGACCCGGGACCGTCTAACTATGGCTACACCTTC.

J is TRBJ1-1 and V is TRBV28, with 10 bases fitting TRBD1. Germline CDR1 MDHEN, CDR2 SYDVKM. V lost 2 bases and J lost 8; bases outside the gene matches: 8. The CDR3 runs to 15 residues. The CDR3 spells CASSLLTPGQGEAFF. The CDR3 DNA sequence: TGTGCCAGCAGTTTACTGACACCGGGACAGGGGGAAGCTTTCTTT.

The chain combines TRBV6-5 with TRBJ2-7, with D hard to call. Germline CDR1 and CDR2: MNHEY and SVGAGI. CDR3 length equals 12 residues. The V end lost 6 bases, the J end lost 1 base, and 7 bases lay between the germline ends. This CDR3 reads CASSQNSYEQYF. In nucleotides, the CDR3 is TGTGCCAGCAGCCAGAATTCCTACGAGCAGTACTTC.

V and J are TRBV13 and TRBJ1-1; D not resolved. The CDR3 sequence is 15 residues long. CDR1 PRHDT and CDR2 FYEKMQ come from the germline V gene (reference sequence). Trimming left V 3 bases short and J 7 bases short, with 18 bases between. This CDR3 is CASSFNTGIRGEAFF. The CDR3 coding sequence is TGTGCCAGCAGCTTTAATACCGGAATACGTGGTGAAGCTTTCTTT.

This chain joins TRBV7-9 and TRBJ1-5; the D gene is possibly TRBD1 (5 bases). The germline V and J ends were trimmed by 10 bases and 5 bases, with 15 bases remaining between them. Germline lookup yields CDR1 SEHNR and CDR2 FQNEAQ (reference sequence). This CDR3 has 13 amino acids. CDR3 in amino acids: CATTSVGDQPQHF. In DNA, the CDR3 is TGTGCCACCACGTCGGTGGGGGATCAGCCCCAGCATTTT.

The V and J genes are TRBV28 and TRBJ2-7; TRBD1 is a possible D gene (5 bases). The CDR3 covers 13 residues. Trimming cost V 3 bases and J 2 bases, with 8 bases left between them. Per germline, CDR1 MDHEN and CDR2 SYDVKM. DNA for the CDR3: TGTGCCAGCAGTTTTTTAGGGGCCTACGAGCAGTACTTC. Protein: CASSFLGAYEQYF.